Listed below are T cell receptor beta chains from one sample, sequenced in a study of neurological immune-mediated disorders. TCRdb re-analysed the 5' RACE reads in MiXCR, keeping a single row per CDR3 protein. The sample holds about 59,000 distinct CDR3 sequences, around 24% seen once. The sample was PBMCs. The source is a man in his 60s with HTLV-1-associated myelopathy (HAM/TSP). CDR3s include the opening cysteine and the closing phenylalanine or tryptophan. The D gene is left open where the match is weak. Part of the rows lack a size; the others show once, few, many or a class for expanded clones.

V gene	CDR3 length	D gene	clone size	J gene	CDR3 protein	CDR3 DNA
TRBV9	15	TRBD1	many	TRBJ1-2	CASSASLDRGYGYTF	TGTGCCAGCAGCGCTTCGCTCGACAGGGGCTATGGCTACACCTTC
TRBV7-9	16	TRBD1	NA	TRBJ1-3	CASSFSTGGYGNTIYF	TGTGCCAGCAGCTTCTCGACAGGGGGCTATGGAAACACCATATATTTT
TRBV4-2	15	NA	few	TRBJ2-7	CASSQDPSASYEQYF	TGTGCCAGCAGCCAAGATCCGAGCGCCTCCTACGAGCAGTACTTC
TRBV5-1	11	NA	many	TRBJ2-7	CASSTNYEQYF	TGCGCCAGCAGCACAAACTACGAGCAGTACTTC
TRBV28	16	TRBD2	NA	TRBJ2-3	CASSLVGLAGTDTQYF	TGTGCCAGCAGTTTAGTAGGACTAGCGGGAACAGATACGCAGTATTTT
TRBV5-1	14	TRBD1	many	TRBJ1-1	CASSVGTANTEAFF	TGCGCCAGCAGCGTAGGGACAGCCAACACTGAAGCTTTCTTT
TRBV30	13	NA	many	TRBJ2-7	CAWVPVWGYEQYF	TGTGCCTGGGTCCCTGTCTGGGGTTACGAGCAGTACTTC
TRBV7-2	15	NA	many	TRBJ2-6	CASSFSSSGANVLTF	TGTGCCAGCAGCTTTTCCTCCTCTGGGGCCAACGTCCTGACTTTC
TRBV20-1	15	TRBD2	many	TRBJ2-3	CSASRGGRVTDTQYF	TGCAGTGCTAGCCGGGGGGGGCGCGTGACAGATACGCAGTATTTT
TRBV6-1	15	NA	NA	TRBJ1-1	CASSEPFRDLTEAFF	TGTGCCAGCAGTGAACCTTTCCGGGATCTCACTGAAGCTTTCTTT
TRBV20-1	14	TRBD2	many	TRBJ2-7	CSAPLAGSSYEQYF	TGCAGTGCTCCCCTAGCGGGTAGCTCCTACGAGCAGTACTTC
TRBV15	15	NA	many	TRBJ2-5	CATSRVLAPQETQYF	TGTGCCACCAGCAGAGTCTTAGCTCCCCAAGAGACCCAGTACTTC
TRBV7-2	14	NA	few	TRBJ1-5	CASSLYRSNQPQHF	TGTGCCAGCAGCTTATACCGTAGCAATCAGCCCCAGCATTTT
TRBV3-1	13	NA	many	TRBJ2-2	CASSQGTTGELFF	TGTGCCAGCAGCCAAGGTACAACCGGGGAGCTGTTTTTT
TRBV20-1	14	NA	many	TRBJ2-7	CSASYAGQRLEQYF	TGCAGTGCTAGTTACGCAGGACAGCGTCTCGAGCAGTACTTC
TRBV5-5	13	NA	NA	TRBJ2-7	CASSSGEFDEQYF	TGTGCCAGCAGCTCGGGGGAATTCGACGAGCAGTACTTC
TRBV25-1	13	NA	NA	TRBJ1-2	CASSEAGWSGYTF	TGTGCCAGCAGTGAAGCGGGCTGGAGTGGCTACACCTTC
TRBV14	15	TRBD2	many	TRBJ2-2	CASRTSGSNTGELFF	TGTGCCAGCAGGACTAGCGGGAGTAACACCGGGGAGCTGTTTTTT
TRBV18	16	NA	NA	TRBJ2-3	CASSPVADRRTDTQYF	TGTGCCAGCTCACCAGTGGCGGACCGCCGCACAGATACGCAGTATTTT
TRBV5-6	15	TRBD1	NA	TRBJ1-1	CASGLVGGQDTEAFF	TGTGCCAGCGGCTTGGTAGGGGGCCAGGACACTGAAGCTTTCTTT
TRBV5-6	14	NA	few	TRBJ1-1	CASSLTWKNTEAFF	TGTGCCAGCAGCTTAACGTGGAAGAACACTGAAGCTTTCTTT
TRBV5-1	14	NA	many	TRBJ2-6	CASSLAPGANVLTF	TGCGCCAGCAGCCTGGCCCCCGGGGCCAACGTCCTGACTTTC
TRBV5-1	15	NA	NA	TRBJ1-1	CASSFMTDMNTEAFF	TGCGCCAGCAGCTTTATGACAGACATGAACACTGAAGCTTTCTTT
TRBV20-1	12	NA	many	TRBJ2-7	CSALTEKWEQYF	TGCAGTGCCCTAACGGAGAAGTGGGAGCAGTACTTC
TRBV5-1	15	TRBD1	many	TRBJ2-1	CASSFGTGQYNEQFF	TGCGCCAGCAGCTTTGGGACAGGGCAATACAATGAGCAGTTCTTC
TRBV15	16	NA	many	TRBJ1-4	CATSRDISATNEKLFF	TGTGCCACCAGCAGAGATATATCAGCAACTAATGAAAAACTGTTTTTT
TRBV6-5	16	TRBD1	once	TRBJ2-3	CASSYLGQGGTDTQYF	TGTGCCAGCAGTTACCTGGGACAGGGGGGCACAGATACGCAGTATTTT
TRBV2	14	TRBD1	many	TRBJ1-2	CASTSGQHTGGYTF	TGTGCCAGCACGTCGGGACAGCACACGGGGGGCTACACCTTC
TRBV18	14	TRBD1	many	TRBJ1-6	CASSTGAPNSPLHF	TGTGCCAGCTCCACAGGGGCTCCCAACTCACCCCTCCACTTT
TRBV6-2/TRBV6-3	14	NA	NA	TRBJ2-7	CASSGDELRGVQYF	TGTGCCAGCAGCGGGGACGAACTTAGGGGTGTGCAGTACTTC
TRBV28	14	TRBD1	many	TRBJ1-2	CASSRGTANYGYTF	TGTGCCAGCAGTCGAGGGACAGCTAACTATGGCTACACCTTC
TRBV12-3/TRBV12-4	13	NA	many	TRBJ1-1	CASSNTGSTEAFF	TGTGCCAGCAGTAACACAGGGAGCACTGAAGCTTTCTTT
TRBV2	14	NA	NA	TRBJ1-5	CASSESGRNQPQHF	TGTGCCAGCAGTGAATCCGGGCGAAATCAGCCCCAGCATTTT
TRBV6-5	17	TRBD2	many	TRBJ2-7	CASSDSGTSGIAGEQYF	TGTGCCAGCAGTGACTCCGGGACTAGCGGGATCGCGGGTGAGCAGTACTTC
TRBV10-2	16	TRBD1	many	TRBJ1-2	CASSESSGQGADGYTF	TGCGCCAGCAGTGAGTCGAGCGGACAGGGGGCTGATGGCTACACCTTC
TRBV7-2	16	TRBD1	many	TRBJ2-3	CASSLNGRGYTDTQYF	TGTGCCAGCAGCTTAAACGGCAGGGGGTACACCGATACGCAGTATTTT
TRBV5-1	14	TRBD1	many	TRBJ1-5	CASSSTGGGQPQHF	TGCGCCAGCAGCTCCACAGGGGGAGGTCAGCCCCAGCATTTT
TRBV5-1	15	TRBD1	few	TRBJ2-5	CASSFSGQLEETQYF	TGCGCCAGCAGCTTCTCGGGACAGCTAGAAGAGACCCAGTACTTC
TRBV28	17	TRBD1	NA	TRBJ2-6	CASSGTGVAAGANVLTF	TGTGCCAGCAGTGGGACAGGGGTTGCTGCTGGGGCCAACGTCCTGACTTTC
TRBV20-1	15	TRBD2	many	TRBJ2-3	CSALMGETSIDTQYF	TGCAGTGCGCTGATGGGGGAGACTAGCATAGATACGCAGTATTTT
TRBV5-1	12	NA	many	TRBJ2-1	CASSLEHNEQFF	TGCGCCAGCAGCTTGGAACACAATGAGCAGTTCTTC
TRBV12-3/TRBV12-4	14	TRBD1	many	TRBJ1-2	CASSLAGQGKGYTF	TGTGCCAGCAGTTTAGCTGGACAGGGAAAGGGCTACACCTTC
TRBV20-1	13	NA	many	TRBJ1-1	CSASGELNTEAFF	TGCAGTGCTAGCGGGGAGCTGAACACTGAAGCTTTCTTT
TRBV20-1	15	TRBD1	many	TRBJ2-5	CSAREGSGTGETQYF	TGCAGTGCTAGAGAGGGCAGTGGGACAGGAGAGACCCAGTACTTC
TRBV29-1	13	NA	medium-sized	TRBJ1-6	CSVGAGENSPLHF	TGCAGCGTTGGGGCCGGGGAGAATTCACCCCTCCACTTT
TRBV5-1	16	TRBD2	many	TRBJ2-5	CASSGRGTSGQETQYF	TGCGCCAGCAGCGGAAGAGGGACTAGCGGGCAAGAGACCCAGTACTTC
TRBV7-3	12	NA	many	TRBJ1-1	CASKAVDTEAFF	TGTGCCAGCAAGGCGGTCGACACTGAAGCTTTCTTT
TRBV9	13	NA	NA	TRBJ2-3	CASSVRSTDTQYF	TGTGCCAGCAGCGTACGTAGCACAGATACGCAGTATTTT
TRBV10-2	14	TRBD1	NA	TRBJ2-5	CASSESGTEETQYF	TGCGCCAGCAGTGAGTCTGGGACAGAAGAGACCCAGTACTTC
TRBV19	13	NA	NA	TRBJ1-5	CASSVQDNQPQHF	TGTGCCAGTAGTGTACAGGACAATCAGCCCCAGCATTTT
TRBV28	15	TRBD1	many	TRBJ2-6	CASSLQGAGANVLTF	TGTGCCAGCAGTTTACAGGGGGCTGGGGCCAACGTCCTGACTTTC
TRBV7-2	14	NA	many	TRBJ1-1	CASSSPVPNTEAFF	TGTGCCAGCAGCTCCCCAGTACCGAACACTGAAGCTTTCTTT
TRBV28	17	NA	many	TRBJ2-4	CASSSPMRGAAKNIQYF	TGTGCCAGCAGTTCGCCGATGAGGGGGGCGGCCAAAAACATTCAGTACTTC
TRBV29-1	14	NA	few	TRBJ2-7	CSVTGAKSSYEQYF	TGCAGCGTTACCGGGGCCAAGAGCTCCTACGAGCAGTACTTC
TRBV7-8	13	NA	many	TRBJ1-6	CASSLPGSSPLHF	TGTGCCAGCAGCCTACCAGGGAGTTCACCCCTCCACTTT
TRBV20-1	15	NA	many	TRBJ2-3	CSALLGVASTDTQYF	TGCAGTGCTCTTTTAGGGGTAGCTAGCACAGATACGCAGTATTTT
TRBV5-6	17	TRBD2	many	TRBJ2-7	CASSPTKGLAGGNEQYF	TGTGCCAGCAGCCCGACGAAGGGACTAGCGGGAGGAAACGAGCAGTACTTC